This T cell receptor (beta chain) appears in the sequencing data of a study of shared T cell receptors in the human thymus. TCRdb's copy holds only in-frame clones and misses some; the assay was immunoSEQ multiplex PCR. The sample lists hundreds of thousands of clones, roughly 88% occurring once. This sample was shared with a second study, whose subject was human thymus T cells. That publication notes: Resections removed during corrective heart surgery provided the thymus tissue used.

The sample was thymocytes. This receptor was identified in a boy in the first two years of life with a congenital heart defect.

In DNA, the CDR3 is TGCGCCAGCAGTCCGGGCAGGGCATTCCTCACAGATACGCAGTATTTT. The encoded protein is CASSPGRAFLTDTQYF. The genes are TRBV5-1 and TRBJ2-3, with D possibly TRBD1 on 5 matching bases. The V and J ends lost 5 bases and 2 bases respectively, with 18 bases between them. CDR3 length: 16 amino acids. CDR1 SGHRS and CDR2 YFSETQ come from the germline V gene.